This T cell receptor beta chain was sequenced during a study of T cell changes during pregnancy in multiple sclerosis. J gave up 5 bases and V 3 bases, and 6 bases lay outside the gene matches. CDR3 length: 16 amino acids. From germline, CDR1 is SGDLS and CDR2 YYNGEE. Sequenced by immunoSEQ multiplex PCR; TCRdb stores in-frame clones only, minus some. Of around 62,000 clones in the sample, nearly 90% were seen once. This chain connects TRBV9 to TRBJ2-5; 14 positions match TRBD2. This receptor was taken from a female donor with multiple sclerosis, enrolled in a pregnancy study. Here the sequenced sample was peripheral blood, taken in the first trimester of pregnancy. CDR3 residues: CASSEGTSGSGETQYF. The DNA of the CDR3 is TGTGCCAGCAGCGAAGGGACTAGCGGGAGTGGCGAGACCCAGTACTTC.